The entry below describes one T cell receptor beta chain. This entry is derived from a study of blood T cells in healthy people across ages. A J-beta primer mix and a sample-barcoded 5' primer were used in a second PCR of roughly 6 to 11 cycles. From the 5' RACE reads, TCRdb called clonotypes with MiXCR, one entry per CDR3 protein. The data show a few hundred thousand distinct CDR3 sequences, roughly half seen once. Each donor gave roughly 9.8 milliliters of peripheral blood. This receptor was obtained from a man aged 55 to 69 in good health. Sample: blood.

CDR3 DNA: TGTGCCAGCAGCTTCCTGACGCCTAGCGGGAAAAACTATCGCACAGATACGCAGTATTTT. This codes for CASSFLTPSGKNYRTDTQYF. This rearrangement joins TRBV12-3 or TRBV12-4 to TRBJ2-3; the match to TRBD2 covers 9 bases. The CDR3 sequence is 20 residues long. Germline trimming cut 6 bases from V and 1 base from J; bases unmatched to any gene: 20.